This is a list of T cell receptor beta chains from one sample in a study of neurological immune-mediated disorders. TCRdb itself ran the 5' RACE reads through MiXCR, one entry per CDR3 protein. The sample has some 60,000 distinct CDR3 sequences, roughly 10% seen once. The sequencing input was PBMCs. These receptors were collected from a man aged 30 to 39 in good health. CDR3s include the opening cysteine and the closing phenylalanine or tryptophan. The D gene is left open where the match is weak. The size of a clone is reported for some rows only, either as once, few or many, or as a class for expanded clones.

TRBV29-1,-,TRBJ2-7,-,TGCAGCGTTGTGGTGACATACGAGCAGTACTTC,CSVVVTYEQYF
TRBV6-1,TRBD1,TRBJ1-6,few,TGTGCCAGCAGCCCAAGTGAAGGGACAGGGGATTCACCCCTCCACTTT,CASSPSEGTGDSPLHF
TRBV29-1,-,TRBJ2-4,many,TGCAGCGCCATCAGGGTTGGCAAAAACATTCAGTACTTC,CSAIRVGKNIQYF
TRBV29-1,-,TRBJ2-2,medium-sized,TGCAGCGTAGACGCCGCGAACACCGGGGAGCTGTTTTTT,CSVDAANTGELFF
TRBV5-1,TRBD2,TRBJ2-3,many,TGCGCCAGCAGCGCGACTAGCGGGCCTCCCAATACGCAGTATTTT,CASSATSGPPNTQYF
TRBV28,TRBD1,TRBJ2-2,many,TGTGCCAGCAGTTCCTACAGGGGGACGAACACCGGGGAGCTGTTTTTT,CASSSYRGTNTGELFF
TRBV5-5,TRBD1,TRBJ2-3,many,TGTGCCAGCAGCTCGGACAGGAGCGCCGGAGATACGCAGTATTTT,CASSSDRSAGDTQYF
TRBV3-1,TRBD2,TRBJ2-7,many,TGTGCCAGCAGCCAAGAGGGGGGGAGCTCCTACGAGCAGTACTTC,CASSQEGGSSYEQYF
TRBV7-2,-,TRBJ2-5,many,TGTGCCAGCAGTTACTGGAGGCCGGGGGCCGGGGAGACCCAGTACTTC,CASSYWRPGAGETQYF
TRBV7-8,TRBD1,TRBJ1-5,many,TGTGCCAGCAGCTTAGGAGGTGGCCTCCGGGACAGAGTCAATCAGCCCCAGCATTTT,CASSLGGGLRDRVNQPQHF
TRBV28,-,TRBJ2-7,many,TGTGCCAGCAGTTTATGGGGGACCTGGGCGGGTGAGCAGTACTTC,CASSLWGTWAGEQYF
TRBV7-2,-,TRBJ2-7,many,TGTGCCAGCCGCGTCTCAGGGGCGAGCTCCTACGAGCAGTACTTC,CASRVSGASSYEQYF
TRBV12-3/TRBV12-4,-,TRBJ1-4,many,TGTGCCAGCGCCCTCAGGCTAACTAATGAAAAACTGTTTTTT,CASALRLTNEKLFF
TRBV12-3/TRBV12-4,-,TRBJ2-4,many,TGTGCCAGCAGTCCCAACATCGCCATTCAGTACTTC,CASSPNIAIQYF
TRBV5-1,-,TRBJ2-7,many,TGCGCCAGCAGCTTACGGCAGAGCTCCTACGAGCAGTACTTC,CASSLRQSSYEQYF
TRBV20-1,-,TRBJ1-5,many,TGCAGTGCTAGAGATACAGCGGAAGCCAATCAGCCCCAGCATTTT,CSARDTAEANQPQHF
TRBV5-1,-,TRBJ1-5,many,TGCGCCAGCAGCTTGGAGCCGTATCAGCCCCAGCATTTT,CASSLEPYQPQHF
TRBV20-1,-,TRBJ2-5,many,TGCAGTGCTTACTATCCGGACAGCTCTCAGGCCCAGTACTTC,CSAYYPDSSQAQYF
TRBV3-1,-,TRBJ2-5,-,TGTGCCAGCAGCCAAGACTTAGAATTCCAAGAGACCCAGTACTTC,CASSQDLEFQETQYF
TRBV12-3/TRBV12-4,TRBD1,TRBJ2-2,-,TGTGCCAGCAGTCAACAGGGGGTCGGGGAGCTGTTTTTT,CASSQQGVGELFF
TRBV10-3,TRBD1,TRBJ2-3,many,TGTGCCATCAGTGAGGCTACAGGGGCAGGAGGAGATACGCAGTATTTT,CAISEATGAGGDTQYF
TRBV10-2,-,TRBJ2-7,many,TGCGCCAGCAGTGGACTGACAGTCGCCGGCGGAGAGCAGTACTTC,CASSGLTVAGGEQYF
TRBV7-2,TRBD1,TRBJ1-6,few,TGTGCCAGCAGCTTATTCGTGGCAGGGGGTAATTCACCCCTCCACTTT,CASSLFVAGGNSPLHF
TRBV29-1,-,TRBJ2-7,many,TGCAGCGTTGTAAGGACAGCCAACTACGAGCAGTACTTC,CSVVRTANYEQYF
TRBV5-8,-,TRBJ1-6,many,TGTGCCAGCAGCTTGGGCTTCGACAGAGTAAATTCACCCCTCCACTTT,CASSLGFDRVNSPLHF
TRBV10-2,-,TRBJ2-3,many,TGCGCCAGCAGTGAGTCGACGGTGGCGGTCACAGATACGCAGTATTTT,CASSESTVAVTDTQYF
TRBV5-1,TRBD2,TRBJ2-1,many,TGCGCCAGCAGCGGGGCACTAGCGGGAGCCTACAATGAGCAGTTCTTC,CASSGALAGAYNEQFF
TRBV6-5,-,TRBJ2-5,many,TGTGCCAGCAGTTACGGGACGGCCAGAGAGACCCAGTACTTC,CASSYGTARETQYF
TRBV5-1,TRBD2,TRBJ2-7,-,TGCGCCAGCAGAGGGGGGGCTCTAGCGGGAGTTGAAGAGCAGTACTTC,CASRGGALAGVEEQYF
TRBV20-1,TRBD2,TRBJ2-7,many,TGCAGCTGCCTCCGGACTAGCGGGAACATCCCGTACTTC,CSCLRTSGNIPYF
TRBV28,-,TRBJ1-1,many,TGTGCCAGCACTCTACCGCAGAACACTGAAGCTTTCTTT,CASTLPQNTEAFF
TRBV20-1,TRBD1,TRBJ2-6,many,TGCAGTGCTGAATCCGCGGACAGGGGACAGCACGGGGCCAACGTCCTGACTTTC,CSAESADRGQHGANVLTF
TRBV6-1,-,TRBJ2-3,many,TGTGCCAGCAGTGAACTGGCATCTAGCACAGATACGCAGTATTTT,CASSELASSTDTQYF
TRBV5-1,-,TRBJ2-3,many,TGCGCCAGCAGCTTCAGTACGGGGAGTACAGATACGCAGTATTTT,CASSFSTGSTDTQYF
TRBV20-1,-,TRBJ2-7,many,TGCAGTGCTAGACCCGGCTGGAGGCAAAATTACGAGCAGTACTTC,CSARPGWRQNYEQYF
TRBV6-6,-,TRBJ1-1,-,TGTGCCAGCAATATTAGGGGAACTGAAGCTTTCTTT,CASNIRGTEAFF
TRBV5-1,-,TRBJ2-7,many,TGCGCCAGCAGCTTGGGGACGGTCTACGAGCAGTACTTC,CASSLGTVYEQYF
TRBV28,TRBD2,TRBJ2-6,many,TGTGCCAGCGCGGGGGGGAGTGGGGCCAACGTCCTGACTTTC,CASAGGSGANVLTF
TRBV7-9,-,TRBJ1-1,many,TGTGCCAGCAGCTTAGTCGATCCGGGATGGAGAATCATGAACACTGAAGCTTTCTTT,CASSLVDPGWRIMNTEAFF
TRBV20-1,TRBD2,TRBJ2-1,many,TGCAGTGCTGCGGGACTAGCGGAAAATGAGCAGTTCTTC,CSAAGLAENEQFF
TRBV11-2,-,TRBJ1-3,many,TGTGCCAGCAGCTTATGGGCCGACTCTGGAAACACCATATATTTT,CASSLWADSGNTIYF
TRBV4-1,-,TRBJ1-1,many,TGCGCCAGCAGCCAAGATATCGGCCCGCGGAACACTGAAGCTTTCTTT,CASSQDIGPRNTEAFF